This T cell receptor beta chain derives from a study of blood T cell repertoires in COVID-19. There are 12 residues in the CDR3. Per germline, CDR1 LGHDT and CDR2 YNNKEL (reference sequence). V was clipped by 8 bases and J by 3 bases, with 10 bases between them. Authors' methods: Estimation of nucleated cell counts relied on the amplification of reference gene primers. This table comes from immunoSEQ multiplex PCR, and its TCRdb copy is limited to in-frame clones, with some not included. D and trimming were read from the DNA, whereas the V and J calls and clone size are those reported in that table. Of around 95,000 clones in the sample, 90% were seen once.

The receptor was isolated from a man in his forties or fifties with acute or convalescent COVID-19. This chain joins TRBV3-1 (or the pseudogene TRBV3-2) and TRBJ1-2, with a weak D call TRBD1 (5 bases). Source material: peripheral blood. Written as DNA, the CDR3 is TGTGCCAGCGCCAGGGAGGACTATGGCTACACCTTC. Residues: CASAREDYGYTF.